The rows below give T cell receptor beta chains drawn from one sample of a study of PD-L1 blockade in urothelial cancer. Only in-frame clones appear in the TCRdb table, and some are missing; sequencing was by immunoSEQ multiplex PCR. The table includes some 20,000 clones, about 91% detected once. The sequences come from PBMCs, collected around atezolizumab (anti-PD-L1) treatment. Receptors were obtained from a man between 65 and 85 years old with urothelial cancer. Both conserved end residues are part of each CDR3. Fields, in order: V gene, D gene, J gene, clone size, CDR3 protein, CDR3 DNA. The D gene is left open where the match is weak. Clone sizes are given selectively: once, few, many, or a class where the clone is expanded.

TRBV18,-,TRBJ2-5,-,CASSPPGKETQYF,TGTGCCAGCTCACCCCCAGGAAAGGAGACCCAGTACTTC
TRBV18,TRBD1,TRBJ2-1,-,CASSPSDRGLRNNEQFF,TGTGCCAGCTCACCTTCAGACAGGGGGCTACGCAACAATGAGCAGTTCTTC
TRBV29-1,-,TRBJ1-2,once,CSVVMPGDGYTF,TGCAGCGTTGTTATGCCAGGGGATGGCTACACCTTC
TRBV29-1,-,TRBJ2-3,-,CSVLPGTDTQYF,TGCAGCGTTCTACCCGGCACAGATACGCAGTATTTT
TRBV30,TRBD2,TRBJ2-3,-,CAWSLPPGGYTDTQYF,TGTGCCTGGAGTCTTCCCCCCGGGGGGTACACAGATACGCAGTATTTT
TRBV10-2,-,TRBJ2-1,-,CATLDPGGSGRSYNEQFF,TGCGCCACCCTGGATCCAGGGGGTAGCGGTCGCTCCTACAATGAGCAGTTCTTC
TRBV10-3,TRBD2,TRBJ2-1,few,CAILAGDRNEQFF,TGTGCCATCTTAGCGGGGGACCGCAATGAGCAGTTCTTC
TRBV18,TRBD1,TRBJ1-4,-,CASSPPQGAGEKLFF,TGTGCCAGCTCACCGCCTCAGGGGGCTGGTGAAAAACTGTTTTTT
TRBV28,-,TRBJ2-1,-,CASRDLRDTRDNEQFF,TGTGCCAGCAGGGACCTCCGGGACACAAGAGACAATGAGCAGTTCTTC
TRBV4-2,-,TRBJ1-2,-,CASSQDRTNYGYTF,TGTGCCAGCAGCCAAGATCGGACAAACTATGGCTACACCTTC
TRBV15,-,TRBJ1-6,-,CATSLGLNYNSPLHF,TGTGCCACCAGCTTGGGACTAAACTATAATTCACCCCTCCACTTT
TRBV19,TRBD1,TRBJ1-5,-,CASSIDWTGGDPQHF,TGTGCCAGTAGTATAGACTGGACAGGGGGAGACCCCCAGCATTTT
TRBV5-4,TRBD2,TRBJ2-3,-,CASSSGLAGGRSTDTQYF,TGTGCCAGCAGCTCCGGACTAGCGGGGGGCAGAAGCACAGATACGCAGTATTTT
TRBV9,-,TRBJ2-1,-,CASSVGQGTHNEQFF,TGTGCCAGCAGCGTAGGGCAGGGGACCCACAATGAGCAGTTCTTC
TRBV5-1,-,TRBJ2-1,-,CASSLVAGADYNEQFF,TGCGCCAGCAGCTTGGTAGCAGGGGCCGATTACAATGAGCAGTTCTTC
TRBV5-5,-,TRBJ1-2,-,CASSFTQSYGYTF,TGTGCCAGCAGCTTCACACAAAGCTATGGCTACACCTTC
TRBV19,TRBD2,TRBJ2-2,-,CASGGGGTGELFF,TGTGCCAGTGGGGGGGGAGGGACCGGGGAGCTGTTTTTT
TRBV7-9,TRBD1,TRBJ1-6,few,CASSTTGGSPLHF,TGTGCCAGCAGTACTACAGGGGGTTCACCCCTCCACTTT
TRBV10-3,-,TRBJ2-2,-,CAISGSQGGNTGELFF,TGTGCCATCAGTGGGTCCCAGGGTGGAAACACCGGGGAGCTGTTTTTT
TRBV5-6,-,TRBJ1-1,-,CASSLTGNTEAFF,TGTGCCAGCAGTCTGACAGGGAACACTGAAGCTTTCTTT
TRBV18,-,TRBJ2-2,-,CASSFGTPNTGELFF,TGTGCCAGCTCATTCGGGACACCAAACACCGGGGAGCTGTTTTTT
TRBV6-5,-,TRBJ1-3,-,CASRGWGERGNTIYF,TGTGCCAGCAGGGGATGGGGGGAAAGGGGAAACACCATATATTTT
TRBV6-1,TRBD1,TRBJ1-6,-,CASSEPGRGLGISPLHF,TGTGCCAGCAGTGAACCGGGAAGGGGGCTGGGGATTTCACCCCTCCACTTT
TRBV15,-,TRBJ2-3,-,CATSRAATSQSTDTQYF,TGTGCCACCAGCAGAGCCGCGACTAGTCAAAGCACAGATACGCAGTATTTT
TRBV7-9,TRBD2,TRBJ2-3,-,CASSARGGGGTDTQYF,TGTGCCAGCAGCGCCCGTGGCGGGGGAGGCACAGATACGCAGTATTTT
TRBV27,-,TRBJ1-5,-,CASSPRVALLPNQPQHF,TGTGCCAGCAGTCCTAGAGTGGCACTCCTACCCAATCAGCCCCAGCATTTT
TRBV14,-,TRBJ1-1,-,CASSLLPHIGGTFF,TGTGCCAGCAGCCTCCTCCCCCACATCGGAGGAACTTTCTTT
TRBV7-6,TRBD1,TRBJ2-7,-,CASGQGYEQYF,TGTGCCAGCGGACAGGGGTACGAGCAGTACTTC
TRBV30,-,TRBJ1-6,-,CAWSFSGVDNSPLHF,TGTGCCTGGAGCTTTTCGGGGGTCGATAATTCACCCCTCCACTTT
TRBV30,TRBD2,TRBJ2-2,-,CAWRLAGAGELFF,TGTGCCTGGAGATTAGCGGGGGCTGGGGAGCTGTTTTTT
TRBV30,TRBD1,TRBJ2-5,-,CAWSVTGAQETQYF,TGTGCCTGGAGTGTCACAGGGGCCCAAGAGACCCAGTACTTC
TRBV28,-,TRBJ2-7,medium-sized,CASTAVGEEQYF,TGTGCCAGCACTGCGGTAGGGGAAGAGCAGTACTTC
TRBV10-3,-,TRBJ1-6,few,CAIRPFDGKGSPLHF,TGTGCCATCCGTCCCTTCGACGGGAAAGGTTCACCCCTCCACTTT
TRBV27,-,TRBJ2-2,-,CASSPQTGSYGELFF,TGTGCCAGCAGTCCCCAAACAGGGTCCTACGGGGAGCTGTTTTTT
TRBV11-2,TRBD1,TRBJ2-1,-,CASSLRGLGNEQFF,TGTGCCAGCAGCTTAAGGGGGCTTGGCAATGAGCAGTTCTTC
TRBV10-3,-,TRBJ1-3,once,CAISESGQTNTIYF,TGTGCCATCAGTGAGTCAGGACAGACAAACACCATATATTTT
TRBV10-3,TRBD1,TRBJ1-2,once,CAISGRDRGDGYTF,TGTGCCATCAGTGGCCGGGACAGGGGGGATGGCTACACCTTC
TRBV6-1,TRBD1,TRBJ2-7,-,CASGPTGGINEQYF,TGTGCCAGCGGACCGACAGGGGGGATTAACGAGCAGTACTTC
TRBV28,-,TRBJ2-1,-,CASSLTGTYNEQFF,TGTGCCAGCAGTCTGACAGGTACATACAATGAGCAGTTCTTC
TRBV19,-,TRBJ2-2,-,CASTPSAANTGELFF,TGTGCCAGTACCCCGAGCGCGGCGAACACCGGGGAGCTGTTTTTT
TRBV28,-,TRBJ2-5,-,CASSPLGRVGPETQYF,TGTGCCAGCAGTCCTCTTGGCCGGGTGGGGCCAGAGACCCAGTACTTC
TRBV19,-,TRBJ1-2,-,CASSAQGYTF,TGTGCCAGTAGTGCACAGGGCTACACCTTC
TRBV9,TRBD1,TRBJ2-1,once,CASSVAIWTGENPLTNEQFF,TGTGCCAGCAGCGTAGCTATTTGGACAGGGGAAAATCCGCTTACCAATGAGCAGTTCTTC
TRBV19,-,TRBJ1-1,-,CASSPSPPGEAFF,TGTGCCAGTAGTCCCTCCCCCCCCGGTGAAGCTTTCTTT
TRBV19,-,TRBJ2-4,-,CASSLEWGVQYF,TGTGCCAGTAGTCTAGAGTGGGGGGTTCAGTACTTC
TRBV5-4,TRBD1,TRBJ1-1,-,CASSRDSQTIAEAFF,TGTGCCAGCAGTCGGGACAGCCAAACAATCGCTGAAGCTTTCTTT
TRBV5-6,TRBD1,TRBJ1-2,-,CASSLGAGGIDYGYTF,TGTGCCAGCAGCTTGGGGGCAGGGGGCATCGACTATGGCTACACCTTC
TRBV6-6,-,TRBJ2-5,-,CASGGAGETQYF,TGTGCCAGCGGAGGGGCCGGGGAGACCCAGTACTTC
TRBV28,-,TRBJ1-2,-,CASSRLSPLVGYTF,TGTGCCAGCAGTCGTTTGTCCCCCCTCGTAGGCTACACCTTC
TRBV7-2,-,TRBJ1-2,-,CASSRGQNYGYTF,TGTGCCAGCAGCCGCGGACAGAACTATGGCTACACCTTC
TRBV5-6,-,TRBJ1-1,-,CASTSRGSGLAEAFF,TGTGCCAGCACCTCTCGTGGGTCGGGGTTGGCTGAAGCTTTCTTT
TRBV5-4,-,TRBJ1-5,once,CASSLDSQPQHF,TGTGCCAGCAGCTTGGACAGTCAGCCCCAGCATTTT
TRBV7-6,-,TRBJ2-1,-,CASSLARFNEQFF,TGTGCCAGCAGCTTAGCGCGGTTCAATGAGCAGTTCTTC
TRBV2,-,TRBJ1-2,-,CASSVQGQPYGYTF,TGTGCCAGCAGTGTACAAGGACAGCCCTATGGCTACACCTTC
TRBV5-4,-,TRBJ1-6,once,CASSLEGGKNSPLHF,TGTGCCAGCAGCTTGGAAGGGGGTAAAAATTCACCCCTCCACTTT
TRBV14,TRBD2,TRBJ2-3,-,CASSLRIGGSASTDTQYF,TGTGCCAGCAGCCTTAGGATTGGCGGGAGTGCGAGCACAGATACGCAGTATTTT
TRBV6-6,-,TRBJ2-3,-,CASSWRSEDTQYF,TGTGCCAGCAGCTGGAGGAGTGAAGATACGCAGTATTTT